Sequencing of this TCR beta chain was carried out in a study of CXCR3-negative and CXCR3-positive naive CD8 T cells. The study, taken as a whole, reports: Researchers reported similar TRBV-TRBJ usage in naive CXCR3-negative and CXCR3-positive cells, though memory differed.

Libraries of TRB cDNA were made by 5' RACE and carried UMIs. Reprocessing the 5' RACE reads, TCRdb reports a single entry for every CDR3 protein and omits DNA. The sample data list 100,000 to 150,000 distinct CDR3 sequences. Note on this clonotype: The target antigen is unknown.

The CDR3 is 18 residues long. Per the germline V gene, CDR1 is MNHEY and CDR2 is SVGEGT. This clonotype was sampled from a human donor in good health. Some clones in this sample may be carry-over from other donors' samples. The chain has TRBV6-2 or TRBV6-3 and TRBJ2-4; TCRdb gives TRBD1 as the D gene, but with no DNA this cannot be confirmed. The sample taken for sequencing was naive CXCR3- CD8+ T cells from blood. Subset specified: CD45RO-CCR7+CD27+CD95- naive CD8+ T cells lacking CXCR3 (TNR3-). This CDR3 reads CASSYRRGTGTIGNIQYF.